The following is a T cell receptor (beta chain) sequence with its context. The record originates from a study of blood T cell repertoires in COVID-19. The overall study: Spain, Italy and the United States supplied samples that represented acute and convalescent COVID-19.

Clones were sequenced by immunoSEQ multiplex PCR, and TCRdb holds only the in-frame ones, with some missing. The table lists 80,000 or so clones, 70% to 90% of them singletons. CDR1 is SQVTM and CDR2 is ANQGSEA in the germline V gene. CDR3 length: 15 amino acids. V gave up 4 bases and J gave up 7 bases, with 19 bases separating them. Sequenced sample: peripheral blood. V usage is TRBV29-1 and J usage is TRBJ1-4, with D maybe TRBD1 (6 bases). The TCR originated in a man aged 55 to 70 with COVID-19, enrolled during active disease. CDR3 loop: CSVVPGTTGGEKLFF. The CDR3 bases are TGCAGCGTTGTCCCAGGTACGACAGGCGGTGAAAAACTGTTTTTT.